A single sample gave rise to the 27 T cell receptor beta chains below, sequenced in a study of metastatic and nonmetastatic thyroid tumors. MiXCR was used by TCRdb to re-call the PCR reads. The sample lists about 40,000 clones, about an eighth occurring once. None of the patients had undergone any treatment ahead of thyroid surgery. Sequenced material: blood. All receptors come from a female donor with papillary thyroid cancer or a benign thyroid nodule (not recorded which). Some clones in this sample may be carry-over from other donors' samples.

This clone was counted many times. J is TRBJ2-5 and V is TRBV9; 7 nucleotides agree with TRBD2. V shed 1 base and J 4 bases; nucleotides not matched to a gene: 4. This CDR3 is 14 amino acids long. The germline V gene has CDR1 SGDLS and CDR2 YYNGEE. Here the CDR3 reads CASSVSPGGETQYF. CDR3 DNA sequence: TGTGCCAGCAGCGTATCCCCGGGAGGAGAGACCCAGTACTTC.

This clone was counted at least ten times. The chain carries TRBV11-2 and TRBJ2-5; D remains ambiguous. Trimming left V 2 bases short and J 5 bases short, with 9 bases between. This CDR3 spans 13 amino acids. Germline V lookup: CDR1 SGHAT, CDR2 FQNNGV. CDR3: CASSLTTRETQYF. The CDR3 DNA reads TGTGCCAGCAGCTTAACTACCCGGGAGACCCAGTACTTC. The whole variable domain, filled in from reference TRBV11-2 and TRBJ2-5, reads EAGVAQSPRYKIIEKRQSVAFWCNPISGHATLYWYQQILGQGPKLLIQFQNNGVVDDSQLPKDRFSAERLKGVDSTLKIQPAKLEDSAVYLCASSLTTRETQYFGPGTRLLVL.

This clone was counted many times. V and J are TRBV30 and TRBJ1-6; a weak D match, TRBD1 (5 bases). V was clipped by 6 bases and J by 9 bases, with 18 bases between them. The V gene's germline CDR1 is GTSNPN and CDR2 SVGIG (reference sequence). CDR3 length: 14 residues. The CDR3 loop is CACSRVREASPLHF. The CDR3 coding sequence is TGTGCCTGCTCAAGGGTCAGGGAGGCTTCACCCCTCCACTTT.

This clone was counted at least ten times. J is TRBJ2-2 and V is TRBV28; 7 nucleotides agree with TRBD2. CDR3 length equals 15 residues. The germline CDR1 and CDR2 sequences are MDHEN and SYDVKM. J gave up 0 bases and V 5 bases, and 3 bases lay outside the gene matches. CDR3 region: CASSRTSANTGELFF. The DNA of the CDR3 is TGTGCCAGCAGTAGAACTAGCGCGAACACCGGGGAGCTGTTTTTT. Full variable domain (missing parts from reference TRBV28 and TRBJ2-2): DVKVTQSSRYLVKRTGEKVFLECVQDMDHENMFWYRQDPGLGLRLIYFSYDVKMKEKGDIPEGYSVSREKKERFSLILESASTNQTSMYLCASSRTSANTGELFFGEGSRLTVL.

Many counts were recorded for this clone. The chain recombines TRBV5-4 with TRBJ1-4; D is possibly TRBD1 (6 bases). The V and J ends lost 4 bases and 8 bases respectively, with 12 bases between them. This CDR3 contains 13 residues. CDR1 is SGHNT, CDR2 YYREEE, per germline (reference sequence). The CDR3 loop reads CASSEGGVEKLFF. DNA for the CDR3: TGTGCCAGCAGCGAAGGGGGAGTCGAAAAACTGTTTTTT.

At least ten counts were recorded for this clone. The rearrangement uses TRBV27 and TRBJ2-1, with TRBD1 as a possible D gene (5 bases). The V end lost 2 bases, the J end lost 6 bases, and 17 bases lay between the germline ends. The CDR3 covers 16 residues. Germline CDR1 reads MNHEY; CDR2 reads SMNVEV (reference sequence). The CDR3 region has the DNA TGTGCCAGCAGTTTAAAAGAGACAGCAATAGTCAATGAGCAGTTCTTC. The encoded protein is CASSLKETAIVNEQFF.

A few counts support this clone. The rearrangement links TRBV27 to TRBJ2-1; TRBD1 matches 8 bases. Germline assignment: CDR1 MNHEY and CDR2 SMNVEV (reference sequence). This CDR3 has 16 residues. The trim removed 2 bases at V and 0 bases at J, leaving 3 bases unmatched. The CDR3, as DNA: TGTGCCAGCAGTTTAAGGACAGGGAGCTCCTACAATGAGCAGTTCTTC. This translates into CASSLRTGSSYNEQFF.

This clone appeared a single time. A single base separates this from a much larger clone, so it may be a read error. This chain links TRBV5-1 with TRBJ1-1; no firm D call. This CDR3 contains 15 residues. The germline V gene has CDR1 SGHRS and CDR2 YFSETQ. The V gene lost 4 bases and the J gene lost 1 base, with 14 bases spanning the gap. CDR3 in DNA: TGCGCCAGCAGCCTTACAGTGTTAGGGAACACTGAAGCTTTCTTT. Its translation is CASSLTVLGNTEAFF.

In regard to this clone: Sequence at one end of the junction differs from germline and may be a read error. V gene TRBV7-3 combines with J gene TRBJ2-2; 12 bases map to TRBD2. The CDR3 contains 18 residues. Germline-derived CDR1 and CDR2 are SGHTA and FQGTGA. The CDR3 sequence: CASSLTPSGRAATGEQLF. CDR3 in DNA: TGTGCCAGCAGCTTAACCCCTAGCGGGAGGGCCGCCACCGGGGAGCAGCTTTTT.

J is TRBJ2-7 and V is TRBV11-1; 11 positions match TRBD2. Germline CDR1 and CDR2: SGHAT and FQDESV (reference sequence). The CDR3 is 18 amino acids. J was trimmed by 6 bases and V by 5 bases; bases with no gene match: 18. CDR3 in DNA: TGTGCCAGCAGCCCACCCCCCTCCGGGACTAGCGGAAGAGGCGAGCAGTACTTC. Residues: CASSPPPSGTSGRGEQYF.

This clone has at least ten counts. The J gene is TRBJ2-2, the V gene TRBV20-1, with D unclear. CDR3 length equals 16 residues. CDR1 and CDR2 from the germline V gene are DFQATT and SNEGSKA (reference sequence). The V end was cut by 3 bases, the J end by 0 bases, with 14 bases between. The CDR3: CSASSIGHANTGELFF. Written as DNA, the CDR3 is TGCAGTGCTAGTTCTATCGGCCACGCGAACACCGGGGAGCTGTTTTTT.

This clone was seen repeatedly, ten times or more. The chain combines TRBV2 with TRBJ1-1, with D uncertain. The CDR3 runs to 14 residues. Germline loops: CDR1 SNHLY, CDR2 FYNNEI. The V gene lost 3 bases and the J gene lost 2 bases, with 10 bases spanning the gap. DNA of the CDR3: TGTGCCAGCAGTGATCCCAGAGTTAACACTGAAGCTTTCTTT. This encodes CASSDPRVNTEAFF.

This clone has at least ten counts. This chain joins TRBV11-2 and TRBJ2-3; the match to TRBD2 covers 11 bases. J lost 2 bases, V lost 5 bases, and 6 bases had no gene match. The CDR3 is 16 residues long. Germline values: CDR1 SGHAT, CDR2 FQNNGV. CDR3 sequence (DNA): TGTGCCAGCAGCCGTCGACTAGCGGGAATCACAGATACGCAGTATTTT. This encodes CASSRRLAGITDTQYF. The full variable domain, with the rest looked up from reference TRBV11-2 and TRBJ2-3, is EAGVAQSPRYKIIEKRQSVAFWCNPISGHATLYWYQQILGQGPKLLIQFQNNGVVDDSQLPKDRFSAERLKGVDSTLKIQPAKLEDSAVYLCASSRRLAGITDTQYFGPGTRLTVL.

This clone has at least ten counts. The chain couples TRBV27 to TRBJ1-1; no clear D gene. This CDR3 has 15 amino acids. Trimming left V 2 bases short and J 1 base short, with 11 bases between. Germline values: CDR1 MNHEY, CDR2 SMNVEV (reference sequence). The DNA for the CDR3 is TGTGCCAGCAGTTTACAGCCAGGCGGGAACACTGAAGCTTTCTTT. The encoded protein is CASSLQPGGNTEAFF.

This clone was seen at least ten times. This chain connects TRBV5-1 to TRBJ2-7; 13 positions agree with TRBD2. With 3 bases clipped from V and 5 bases from J, the junction kept 8 bases outside the gene matches. CDR1 is SGHRS, CDR2 YFSETQ, per germline. The CDR3 totals 16 residues. The CDR3 DNA sequence: TGCGCCAGCAGCTCAGGACTAGCGGGAGTGGGCCACGAGCAGTACTTC. Encoded protein: CASSSGLAGVGHEQYF.

As concerns this clone: An end of the junction differs from the germline gene, which may be a read error. V gene TRBV27 combines with J gene TRBJ2-7; 8 bases fit TRBD1. This CDR3 has 15 amino acids. Germline lookup yields CDR1 MNHEY and CDR2 SMNVEV (reference sequence). Written as DNA, the CDR3 is TGTGCCGGCAGCCGACAGGGGATGAACTCCTACGAGCAGTACTTC. This translates into CAGSRQGMNSYEQYF.

This clone was detected many times. The chain joins TRBV13 to TRBJ2-3, with 10 bases that match TRBD2. Unmatched junction bases numbered 4, after V lost 5 bases and J lost 5 bases. The CDR3 totals 14 residues. Germline assignment: CDR1 PRHDT and CDR2 FYEKMQ (reference sequence). DNA of the CDR3: TGTGCCAGCAGCCACGGGACTAGCGTAGATACGCAGTATTTT. It specifies CASSHGTSVDTQYF.

This clone was recorded many times. The chain joins TRBV28 to TRBJ1-1, with TRBD1 identical over 7 bases. CDR1 is MDHEN, CDR2 SYDVKM, per germline. Trimming at V came to 6 bases and at J to 0 bases, leaving 7 bases not matched to a gene. CDR3 length: 15 residues. The CDR3 here is CASSPAGGMNTEAFF. In DNA, the CDR3 is TGTGCCAGCAGCCCGGCAGGGGGAATGAACACTGAAGCTTTCTTT.

Ten or more counts support this clone. This chain joins TRBV29-1 and TRBJ1-1; 8 bases agree with TRBD1. V lost 4 bases to trimming and J lost 4 bases; unmatched junction nucleotides: 8. The germline CDR1 and CDR2 sequences are SQVTM and ANQGSEA. CDR3 length: 14 amino acids. The CDR3 sequence: CSVAPGQETTEAFF. Here the CDR3 DNA reads TGCAGCGTTGCACCGGGACAGGAGACCACTGAAGCTTTCTTT.

This clone was counted only a few times. V usage is TRBV28 and J usage is TRBJ1-2; tentative D call: TRBD1 (5 bases). Per germline, CDR1 MDHEN and CDR2 SYDVKM. This CDR3 is built from 15 residues. The V and J ends lost 2 bases and 7 bases respectively, with 17 bases between them. Here the CDR3 reads CASSLGGRAPSGYTF. The CDR3 DNA is TGTGCCAGCAGTTTAGGAGGCAGGGCCCCAAGTGGCTACACCTTC.

This clone was seen ten or more times. Different DNA sequences within this sample yield the same CDR3. The J gene is TRBJ2-3, the V gene TRBV11-1, with 9 positions matching TRBD2. Per the germline V gene, CDR1 is SGHAT and CDR2 is FQDESV (reference sequence). CDR3 length equals 16 residues. The J segment lost 4 bases and the V segment lost 5 bases, leaving 10 bases of the junction unmatched. The CDR3 reads CASSPLAGVEADTQYF. The CDR3 region has the DNA TGTGCCAGCAGCCCCTTAGCGGGAGTCGAGGCAGATACGCAGTATTTT.

This clone was seen many times. This rearrangement joins TRBV20-1 to TRBJ2-2, with D unresolved. The germline V and J ends were trimmed by 4 bases and 2 bases, with 5 bases remaining between them. This CDR3 has 12 residues. In germline, CDR1 is DFQATT, CDR2 SNEGSKA (reference sequence). DNA for the CDR3: TGCAGTGCTAACGTTAACACCGGGGAGCTGTTTTTT. This sequence encodes CSANVNTGELFF.

This clone was found many times. V gene TRBV11-2 combines with J gene TRBJ2-2; tentatively, D is TRBD2 (6 bases). Trimming pared 1 base from V and 1 base from J, leaving 10 bases between. The length of the CDR3 is 16 residues. Per germline, CDR1 SGHAT and CDR2 FQNNGV. CDR3 sequence: CASSLGPAGNTGELFF. The CDR3 bases are TGTGCCAGCAGCTTAGGCCCAGCGGGGAACACCGGGGAGCTGTTTTTT. The full variable domain, rest sourced from reference TRBV11-2 and TRBJ2-2, is EAGVAQSPRYKIIEKRQSVAFWCNPISGHATLYWYQQILGQGPKLLIQFQNNGVVDDSQLPKDRFSAERLKGVDSTLKIQPAKLEDSAVYLCASSLGPAGNTGELFFGEGSRLTVL.

This clone appeared many times. The V gene is TRBV11-2, the J gene TRBJ1-5; D is possibly TRBD1 (5 bases). Per the germline V gene, CDR1 is SGHAT and CDR2 is FQNNGV. Trimming removed 5 bases from V and 2 bases from J, with 16 bases in between. CDR3 length: 16 residues. CDR3 DNA: TGTGCCAGCAGCATCCAGGGCGTGTTGGGCAATCAGCCCCAGCATTTT. This sequence encodes CASSIQGVLGNQPQHF.

This clone was recorded many times. This chain joins TRBV6-5 and TRBJ2-1; 7 positions match TRBD2. The V gene end was trimmed by 0 bases and the J gene end by 6 bases; junction bases not matched to a gene: 11. Germline V gene data show CDR1 as MNHEY and CDR2 as SVGAGI. The CDR3 has 17 residues. CDR3 nucleotides: TGTGCCAGCAGTTACTCTAGCCCCAGCGGGATATTCAATGAGCAGTTCTTC. Its protein product is CASSYSSPSGIFNEQFF.

This clone came up many times. This chain connects TRBV10-2 to TRBJ1-1, with D perhaps matching TRBD1 (5 bases). V was trimmed by 7 bases and J by 1 base, leaving 10 bases between them. CDR1 is WSHSY and CDR2 is SAAADI in the germline V gene. This CDR3 comprises 13 residues. CDR3 sequence reads: CASIDSRNTEAFF. The CDR3 bases are TGCGCCAGCATTGACAGCAGGAACACTGAAGCTTTCTTT.

V is TRBV6-1 and J is TRBJ1-5, with a tentative D call TRBD1 (5 bases). Trimming removed 6 bases at V and 3 bases at J, with 12 bases between. Germline assignment: CDR1 MNHNS and CDR2 SASEGT. CDR3 size: 14 residues. The CDR3 DNA reads as TGTGCCAGCAGCCAAACAGGAAACAATCAGCCCCAGCATTTT. Its translation: CASSQTGNNQPQHF.